The entry below describes one TCR beta chain. What it binds is not known. Trimming shortened V by 3 bases and J by 0 bases, and 6 bases separated the two germline ends. CDR3 size: 13 residues. CDR1 and CDR2 (germline): MDHEN, SYDVKM. The data were produced by immunoSEQ multiplex PCR, yet TCRdb's version contains in-frame clones alone and is incomplete. The top ten clones hold 0.84% of a sample with about 330,000 clones, roughly 85% of them seen once. The entry originates in a study of cytomegalovirus exposure and HLA in healthy donors. Study-wide results and limits: The authors listed over 150 TCR beta chains as cytomegalovirus-associated. In vitro testing confirmed a few CMV-associated chains as specific for CMV antigens.

This clonotype was obtained from a woman aged 18-29 years in good health and CMV-seronegative. Specimen: PBMCs. This chain uses TRBV28 with TRBJ2-7; D is perhaps TRBD1 (5 bases). The CDR3 DNA sequence: TGTGCCAGCAGTTTGCAGGGCTCCTACGAGCAGTACTTC. This gives the protein CASSLQGSYEQYF. The whole variable domain, remainder taken from reference TRBV28 and TRBJ2-7, is DVKVTQSSRYLVKRTGEKVFLECVQDMDHENMFWYRQDPGLGLRLIYFSYDVKMKEKGDIPEGYSVSREKKERFSLILESASTNQTSMYLCASSLQGSYEQYFGPGTRLTVT.